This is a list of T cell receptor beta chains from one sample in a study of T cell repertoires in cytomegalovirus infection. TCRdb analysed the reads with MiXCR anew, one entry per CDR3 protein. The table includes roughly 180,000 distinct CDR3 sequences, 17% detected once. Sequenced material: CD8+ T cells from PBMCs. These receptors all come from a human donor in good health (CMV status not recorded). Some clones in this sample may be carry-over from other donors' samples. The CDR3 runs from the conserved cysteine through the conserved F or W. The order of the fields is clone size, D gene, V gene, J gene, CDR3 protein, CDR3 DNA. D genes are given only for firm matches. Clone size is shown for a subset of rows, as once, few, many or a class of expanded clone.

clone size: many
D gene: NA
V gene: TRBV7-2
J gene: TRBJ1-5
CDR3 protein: CASSLGGERSNQPQHF
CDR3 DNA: TGTGCCAGCAGCTTAGGAGGGGAGAGGAGCAATCAGCCCCAGCATTTT

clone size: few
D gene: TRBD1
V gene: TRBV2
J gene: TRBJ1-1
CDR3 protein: CASSGLQGWTEAFF
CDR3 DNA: TGTGCCAGCAGTGGCCTACAGGGGTGGACTGAAGCTTTCTTT

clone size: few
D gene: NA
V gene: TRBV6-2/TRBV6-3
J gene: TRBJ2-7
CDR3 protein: CASSYTTRVTPAPSSYEQYF
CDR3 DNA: TGTGCCAGCAGTTACACAACCAGGGTGACTCCCGCACCCAGCTCCTACGAGCAGTACTTC

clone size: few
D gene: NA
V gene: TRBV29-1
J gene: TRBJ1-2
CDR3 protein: CSVPARSGYGYTF
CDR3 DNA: TGCAGCGTTCCGGCCCGGTCTGGCTATGGCTACACCTTC

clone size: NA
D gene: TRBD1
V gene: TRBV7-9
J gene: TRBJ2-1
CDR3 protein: CASSHRDRGRYEQFF
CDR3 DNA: TGTGCCAGCAGCCATCGGGACAGGGGGCGTTATGAGCAGTTCTTC

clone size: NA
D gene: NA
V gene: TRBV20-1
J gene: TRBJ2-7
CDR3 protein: CSATSPANSYEQYF
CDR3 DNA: TGCAGTGCGACCTCCCCCGCGAACTCCTACGAGCAGTACTTC

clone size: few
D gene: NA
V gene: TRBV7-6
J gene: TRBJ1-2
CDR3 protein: CASSREGYTF
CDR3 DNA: TGTGCCAGCAGCAGGGAGGGCTACACCTTC

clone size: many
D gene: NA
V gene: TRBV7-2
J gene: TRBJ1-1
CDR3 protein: CASSFTASRDTEAFF
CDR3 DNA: TGTGCCAGCAGCTTTACAGCCTCCAGGGACACTGAAGCTTTCTTT

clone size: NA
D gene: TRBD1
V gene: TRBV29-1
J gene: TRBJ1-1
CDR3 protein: CSVRTGENTEAFF
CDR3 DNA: TGCAGCGTTAGGACAGGGGAAAACACTGAAGCTTTCTTT

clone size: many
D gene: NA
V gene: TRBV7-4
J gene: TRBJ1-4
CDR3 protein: CRTERGTTNEKLFF
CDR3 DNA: TGCCGCACCGAGAGGGGAACAACTAATGAAAAACTGTTTTTT

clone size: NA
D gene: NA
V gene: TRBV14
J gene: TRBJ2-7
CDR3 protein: CASSLPDGHLSYEQYF
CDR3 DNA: TGTGCCAGCAGCCTACCGGACGGACACCTGTCCTACGAGCAGTACTTC

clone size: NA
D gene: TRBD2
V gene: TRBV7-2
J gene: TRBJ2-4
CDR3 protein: CASSLEGSGGRDIQYF
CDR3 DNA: TGTGCCAGCAGCTTAGAGGGTAGCGGGGGGCGGGACATTCAGTACTTC

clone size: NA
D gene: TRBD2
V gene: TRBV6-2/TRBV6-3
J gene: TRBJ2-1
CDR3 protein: CASSELRGDSYNEQFF
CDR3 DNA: TGTGCCAGCAGTGAGCTCCGGGGGGACTCCTACAATGAGCAGTTCTTC

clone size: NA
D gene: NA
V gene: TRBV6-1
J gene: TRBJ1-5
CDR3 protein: CASRTQASNQPQHF
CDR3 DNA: TGTGCCAGCAGGACACAGGCAAGCAATCAGCCCCAGCATTTT

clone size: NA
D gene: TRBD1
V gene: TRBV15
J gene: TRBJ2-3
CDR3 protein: CATSRDRVTDTQYF
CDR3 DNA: TGTGCCACCAGCAGGGACAGGGTCACAGATACGCAGTATTTT

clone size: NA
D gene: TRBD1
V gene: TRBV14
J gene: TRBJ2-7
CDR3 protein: CASSPGQGRDEQYF
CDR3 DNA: TGTGCCAGCAGCCCAGGACAGGGTAGAGACGAGCAGTACTTC

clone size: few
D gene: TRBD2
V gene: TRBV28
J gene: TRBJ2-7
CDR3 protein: CASTSSSGAYEQYF
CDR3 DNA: TGTGCCAGCACCTCTTCTAGCGGGGCCTACGAGCAGTACTTC

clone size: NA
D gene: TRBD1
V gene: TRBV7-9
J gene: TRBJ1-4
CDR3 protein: CASSHPGTGGATNEKLFF
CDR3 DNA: TGTGCCAGCAGCCACCCGGGGACAGGGGGTGCAACTAATGAAAAACTGTTTTTT

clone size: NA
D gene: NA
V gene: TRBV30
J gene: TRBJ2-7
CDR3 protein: CAWSFVTGSYEQYF
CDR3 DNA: TGTGCCTGGAGTTTCGTGACAGGCTCCTACGAGCAGTACTTC

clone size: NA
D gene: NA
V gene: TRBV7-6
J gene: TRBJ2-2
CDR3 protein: CASSLRLGELFF
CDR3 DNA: TGTGCCAGCAGCTTAAGACTCGGGGAGCTGTTTTTT

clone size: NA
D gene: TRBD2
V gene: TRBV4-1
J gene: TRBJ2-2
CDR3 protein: CASSLLAGVVTGELFF
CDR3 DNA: TGCGCCAGCAGCTTACTAGCGGGGGTCGTCACCGGGGAGCTGTTTTTT

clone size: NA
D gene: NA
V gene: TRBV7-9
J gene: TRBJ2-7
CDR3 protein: CASSLYSSYEQYF
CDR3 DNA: TGTGCCAGCAGCTTGTACTCGTCCTACGAGCAGTACTTC

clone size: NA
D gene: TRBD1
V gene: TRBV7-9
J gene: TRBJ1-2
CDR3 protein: CAGMTGGPSYYGYTF
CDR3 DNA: TGTGCCGGCATGACAGGGGGGCCCTCCTACTATGGCTACACCTTC

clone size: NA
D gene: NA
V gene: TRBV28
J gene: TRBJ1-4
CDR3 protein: CASSLGEFANEKLFF
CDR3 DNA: TGTGCCAGCAGTTTAGGGGAGTTTGCCAATGAAAAACTGTTTTTT

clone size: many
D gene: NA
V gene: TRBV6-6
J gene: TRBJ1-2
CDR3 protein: CASSYSGRANYGYTF
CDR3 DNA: TGTGCCAGCAGTTACTCGGGCAGGGCTAACTATGGCTACACCTTC

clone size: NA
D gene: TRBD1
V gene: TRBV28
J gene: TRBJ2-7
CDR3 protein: CASSRRQGANYEQYF
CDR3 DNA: TGTGCCAGCAGTCGTAGACAGGGGGCCAACTACGAGCAGTACTTC